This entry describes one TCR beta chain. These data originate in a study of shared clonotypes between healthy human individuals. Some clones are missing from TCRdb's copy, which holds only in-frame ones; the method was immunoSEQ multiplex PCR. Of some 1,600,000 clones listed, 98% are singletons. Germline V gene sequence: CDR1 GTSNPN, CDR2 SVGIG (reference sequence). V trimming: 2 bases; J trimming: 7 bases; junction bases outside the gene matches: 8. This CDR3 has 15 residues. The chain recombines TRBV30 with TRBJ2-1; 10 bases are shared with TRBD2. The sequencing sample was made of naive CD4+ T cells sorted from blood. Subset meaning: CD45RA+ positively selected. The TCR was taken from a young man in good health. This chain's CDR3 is CAWSNLAGVGNEQFF. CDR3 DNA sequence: TGTGCCTGGAGTAACCTAGCGGGAGTCGGGAATGAGCAGTTCTTC.